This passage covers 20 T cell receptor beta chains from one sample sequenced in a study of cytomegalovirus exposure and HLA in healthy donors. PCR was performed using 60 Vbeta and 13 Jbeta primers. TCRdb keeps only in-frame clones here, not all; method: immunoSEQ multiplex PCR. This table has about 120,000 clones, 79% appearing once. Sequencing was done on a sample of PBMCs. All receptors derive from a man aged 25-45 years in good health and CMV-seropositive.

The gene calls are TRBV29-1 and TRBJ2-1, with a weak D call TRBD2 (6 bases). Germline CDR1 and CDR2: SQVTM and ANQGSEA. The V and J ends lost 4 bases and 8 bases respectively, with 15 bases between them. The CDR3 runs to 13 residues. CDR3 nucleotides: TGCAGCGTTGGTATCGGGAGTGGGGATGAGCAGTTCTTC. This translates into CSVGIGSGDEQFF.

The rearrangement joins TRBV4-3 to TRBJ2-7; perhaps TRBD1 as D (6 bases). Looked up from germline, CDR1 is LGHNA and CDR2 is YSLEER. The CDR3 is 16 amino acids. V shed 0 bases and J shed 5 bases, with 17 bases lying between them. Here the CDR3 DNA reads TGCGCCAGCAGCCAAGATTTTAGGGGGATAGGAGACGAGCAGTACTTC. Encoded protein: CASSQDFRGIGDEQYF.

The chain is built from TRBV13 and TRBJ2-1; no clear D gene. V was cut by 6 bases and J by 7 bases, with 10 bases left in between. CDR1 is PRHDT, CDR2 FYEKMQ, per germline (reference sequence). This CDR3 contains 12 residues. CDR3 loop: CASSSLRNEQFF. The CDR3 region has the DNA TGTGCCAGCAGTTCCCTGAGAAATGAGCAGTTCTTC.

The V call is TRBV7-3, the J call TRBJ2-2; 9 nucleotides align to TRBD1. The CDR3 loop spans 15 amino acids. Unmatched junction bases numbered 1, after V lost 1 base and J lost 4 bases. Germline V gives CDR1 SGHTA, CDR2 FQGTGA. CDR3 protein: CASSLRQGGTGELFF. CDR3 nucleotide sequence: TGTGCCAGCAGCTTAAGACAGGGGGGCACCGGGGAGCTGTTTTTT.

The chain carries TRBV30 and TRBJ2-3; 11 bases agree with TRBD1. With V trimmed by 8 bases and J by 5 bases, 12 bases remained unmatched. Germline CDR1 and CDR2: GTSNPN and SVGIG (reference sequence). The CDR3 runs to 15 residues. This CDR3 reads CARTGQGAEVDTQYF. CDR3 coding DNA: TGTGCCCGCACCGGACAGGGGGCAGAGGTAGATACGCAGTATTTT.

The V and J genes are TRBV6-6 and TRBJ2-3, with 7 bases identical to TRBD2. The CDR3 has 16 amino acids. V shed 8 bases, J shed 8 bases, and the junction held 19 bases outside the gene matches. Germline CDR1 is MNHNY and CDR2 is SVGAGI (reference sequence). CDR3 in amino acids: CASAPGASGERATQYF. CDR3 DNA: TGTGCCAGCGCCCCTGGGGCTAGCGGAGAGAGAGCTACGCAGTATTTT.

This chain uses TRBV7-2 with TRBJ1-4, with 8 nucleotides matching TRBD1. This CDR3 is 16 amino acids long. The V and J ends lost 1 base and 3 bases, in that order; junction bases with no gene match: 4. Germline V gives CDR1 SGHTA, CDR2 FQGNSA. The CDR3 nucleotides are TGTGCCAGCAGCTTAGGGGACAGGACATCTAATGAAAAACTGTTTTTT. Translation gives CASSLGDRTSNEKLFF.

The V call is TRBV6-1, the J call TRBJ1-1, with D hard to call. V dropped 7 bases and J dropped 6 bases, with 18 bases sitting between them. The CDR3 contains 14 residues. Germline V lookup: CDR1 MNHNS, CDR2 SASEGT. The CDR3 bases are TGTGCCAGCAACGTTTTCTCGTTGGAGCCTGAAGCTTTCTTT. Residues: CASNVFSLEPEAFF.

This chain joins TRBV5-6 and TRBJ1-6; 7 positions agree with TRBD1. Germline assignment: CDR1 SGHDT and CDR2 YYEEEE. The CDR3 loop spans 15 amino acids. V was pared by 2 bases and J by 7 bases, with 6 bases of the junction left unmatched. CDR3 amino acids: CASSLQGQRNSPLHF. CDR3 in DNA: TGTGCCAGCAGCTTACAGGGGCAGAGGAATTCACCCCTCCACTTT.

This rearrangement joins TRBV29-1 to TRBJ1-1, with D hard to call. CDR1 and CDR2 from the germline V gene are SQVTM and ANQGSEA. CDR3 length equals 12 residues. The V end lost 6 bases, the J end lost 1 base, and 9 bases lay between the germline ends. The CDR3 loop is CSVWARNTEAFF. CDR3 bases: TGCAGCGTGTGGGCCCGGAACACTGAAGCTTTCTTT.

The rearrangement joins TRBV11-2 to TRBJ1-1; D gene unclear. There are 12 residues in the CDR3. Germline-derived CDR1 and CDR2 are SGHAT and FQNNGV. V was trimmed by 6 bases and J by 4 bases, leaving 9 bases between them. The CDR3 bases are TGTGCCAGCAGTTTCGGTAGCACTGAAGCTTTCTTT. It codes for CASSFGSTEAFF.

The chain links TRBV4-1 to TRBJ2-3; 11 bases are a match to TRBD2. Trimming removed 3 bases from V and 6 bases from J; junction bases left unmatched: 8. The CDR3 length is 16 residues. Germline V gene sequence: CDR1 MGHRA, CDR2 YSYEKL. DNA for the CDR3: TGCGCCAGCAGCCAGAACCAACTAGCGGGGGCGGATACGCAGTATTTT. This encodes CASSQNQLAGADTQYF.

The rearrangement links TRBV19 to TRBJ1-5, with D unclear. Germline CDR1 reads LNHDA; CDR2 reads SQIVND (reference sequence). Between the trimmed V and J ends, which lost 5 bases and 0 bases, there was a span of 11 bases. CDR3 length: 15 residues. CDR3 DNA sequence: TGTGCCAGTAGTCCGGGAATTCTTAGCAATCAGCCCCAGCATTTT. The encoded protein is CASSPGILSNQPQHF.

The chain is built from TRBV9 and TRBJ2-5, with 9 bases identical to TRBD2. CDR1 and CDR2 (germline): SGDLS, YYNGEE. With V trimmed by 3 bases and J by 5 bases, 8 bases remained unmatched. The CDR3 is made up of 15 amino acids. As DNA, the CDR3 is TGTGCCAGCAGCGCCGGGACTAGCCAGCGGGAGACCCAGTACTTC. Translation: CASSAGTSQRETQYF. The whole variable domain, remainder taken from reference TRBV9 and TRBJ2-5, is DSGVTQTPKHLITATGQRVTLRCSPRSGDLSVYWYQQSLDQGLQFLIQYYNGEERAKGNILERFSAQQFPDLHSELNLSSLELGDSALYFCASSAGTSQRETQYFGPGTRLLVL.

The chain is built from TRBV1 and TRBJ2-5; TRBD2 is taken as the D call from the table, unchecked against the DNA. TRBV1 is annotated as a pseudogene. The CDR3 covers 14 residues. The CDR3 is CTSTSRGSGETQYF. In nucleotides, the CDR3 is TGCACCAGCACGTCACGGGGGTCTGGAGAGACCCAGTACTTC.

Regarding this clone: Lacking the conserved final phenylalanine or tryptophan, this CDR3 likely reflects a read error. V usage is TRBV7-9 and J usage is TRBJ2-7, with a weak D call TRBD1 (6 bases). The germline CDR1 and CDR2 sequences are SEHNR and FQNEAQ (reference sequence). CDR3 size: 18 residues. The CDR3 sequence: CSSSLVHGQLPITYEQYL. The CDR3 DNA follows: TGTTCCAGCAGCTTAGTCCACGGACAGCTACCCATCACTTACGAGCAGTACCTC.

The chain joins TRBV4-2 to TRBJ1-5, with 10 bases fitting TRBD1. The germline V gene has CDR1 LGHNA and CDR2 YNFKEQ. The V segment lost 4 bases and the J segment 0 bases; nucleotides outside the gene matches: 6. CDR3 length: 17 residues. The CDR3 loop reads CASSRRQGASSNQPQHF. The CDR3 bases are TGTGCCAGCAGCCGGAGACAGGGGGCCAGTAGCAATCAGCCCCAGCATTTT.

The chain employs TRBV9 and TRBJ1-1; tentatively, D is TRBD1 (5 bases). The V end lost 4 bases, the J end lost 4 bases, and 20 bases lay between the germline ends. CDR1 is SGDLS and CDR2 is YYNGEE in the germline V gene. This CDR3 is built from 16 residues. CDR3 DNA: TGTGCCAGCAGCATGGGGCGAACGATGGGGGGCACTGAAGCTTTCTTT. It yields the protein CASSMGRTMGGTEAFF.

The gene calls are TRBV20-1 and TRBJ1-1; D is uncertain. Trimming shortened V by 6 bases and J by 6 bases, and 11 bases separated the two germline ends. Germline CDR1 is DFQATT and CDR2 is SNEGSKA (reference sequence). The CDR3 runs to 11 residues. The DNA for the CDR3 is TGCAGTGCACCCGGGGAGGCTGAAGCTTTCTTT. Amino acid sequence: CSAPGEAEAFF.

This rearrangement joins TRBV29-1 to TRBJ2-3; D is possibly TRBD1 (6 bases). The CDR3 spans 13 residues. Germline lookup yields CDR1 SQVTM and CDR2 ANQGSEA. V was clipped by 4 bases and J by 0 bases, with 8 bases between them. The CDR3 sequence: CSVAGVSTDTQYF. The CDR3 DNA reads TGCAGCGTTGCAGGGGTGAGCACAGATACGCAGTATTTT.